This T cell receptor (beta chain) derives from a study of OX40 agonist ivuxolimab in advanced cancers. About the research overall: Patient treatment consisted of intravenous ivuxolimab administration every 2 weeks at 0.01 to 10 mg/kg.

The protocol was immunoSEQ multiplex PCR, while the TCRdb copy is restricted to in-frame clones and leaves out a portion. Among 100,000 or so clones listed, more than 95% were seen once. The CDR3 sequence is 13 residues long. Per germline, CDR1 SGDLS and CDR2 YYNGEE. V lost 3 bases and J 4 bases, leaving 10 bases between the germline ends. The V and J genes are TRBV9 and TRBJ1-2; tentatively, D is TRBD1 (5 bases). The sequencing used CD4+ or CD8+ T cells sorted from blood, collected in a trial of the OX40 agonist ivuxolimab. The TCR originated in an adult with an advanced solid tumor such as melanoma, head and neck, liver or kidney cancer. CDR3 bases: TGTGCCAGCAGCGGGTTTACAGGCTATGGCTACACCTTC. Protein product: CASSGFTGYGYTF.